A selection of T cell receptor beta chains follows, all from one sample in a study of blood T cell repertoires in COVID-19. Profiling relied on immunoSEQ multiplex PCR, and the TCRdb table lists in-frame clones only, not all of them. The table records roughly 290,000 clones, around 81% of them present only once. The sample comprised peripheral blood. All receptors derive from a person between 70 and 80 years old with COVID-19, enrolled during active disease. Both conserved end residues are part of each CDR3. Fields, in order: clone size, V gene, J gene, D gene, CDR3 DNA, CDR3 protein. D genes are given only for firm matches. Expanded clones are given a class, and other clones once, few, many or no size at all.

size: -; V: TRBV6-1; J: TRBJ1-1; D: -; DNA: TGTGCCAGCAGTGGCAGGGGCTCGGGCACTGAAGCTTTCTTT; CDR3: CASSGRGSGTEAFF
size: -; V: TRBV9; J: TRBJ1-6; D: -; DNA: TGTGCCAGCAGCCCCTTTATCGGAGGTCCGAATAATTCACCCCTCCACTTT; CDR3: CASSPFIGGPNNSPLHF
size: -; V: TRBV28; J: TRBJ2-1; D: TRBD2; DNA: TGTGCCAGCAGTTTGGGAGCTAGCGGGGGCACCCTCAATGAGCAGTTCTTC; CDR3: CASSLGASGGTLNEQFF
size: once; V: TRBV10-3; J: TRBJ2-1; D: TRBD2; DNA: TGTGCCATCAGGATAGCGGGAGCATCCAATGAGCAGTTCTTC; CDR3: CAIRIAGASNEQFF
size: -; V: TRBV9; J: TRBJ1-6; D: -; DNA: TGTGCCAGCAGCGTAGAAGGGGGTCTAAATTCACCCCTCCACTTT; CDR3: CASSVEGGLNSPLHF
size: -; V: TRBV28; J: TRBJ2-2; D: -; DNA: TGTGCCACTCAGGGGACCAACAGGGCGAACACCGGGGAGCTGTTTTTT; CDR3: CATQGTNRANTGELFF
size: -; V: TRBV5-1; J: TRBJ2-3; D: -; DNA: TGCGCCAGCAGCTTGGAGGGGGACACGCGCACAGATACGCAGTATTTT; CDR3: CASSLEGDTRTDTQYF
size: -; V: TRBV19; J: TRBJ1-5; D: TRBD1; DNA: TGTGCCGCAAACAGGGGGGAGCCCAATCAGCCCCAGCATTTT; CDR3: CAANRGEPNQPQHF
size: -; V: TRBV19; J: TRBJ2-1; D: TRBD2; DNA: TGTGCCAGTAGTTCCTTCCGGGACTACCCCAATGTGGAGCAGTTCTTC; CDR3: CASSSFRDYPNVEQFF
size: -; V: TRBV6-2/TRBV6-3; J: TRBJ1-3; D: -; DNA: TGTGCCAGCAGTTACTCCGGGGCTGGAAACACCATATATTTT; CDR3: CASSYSGAGNTIYF
size: -; V: TRBV24-1; J: TRBJ1-2; D: -; DNA: TGTGCCACCAGTGATCCCTACTATGGCTACACCTTC; CDR3: CATSDPYYGYTF
size: -; V: TRBV14; J: TRBJ1-1; D: TRBD1; DNA: TGTGCCAGCAGCCAAGGCCCCCGGACAGGGGGCACTGAAGCTTTCTTT; CDR3: CASSQGPRTGGTEAFF
size: few; V: TRBV7-3; J: TRBJ2-2; D: -; DNA: TGTGCCAGCAGCCGCCCCGGGGGAGCGGGCACCGGGGAGCTGTTTTTT; CDR3: CASSRPGGAGTGELFF
size: once; V: TRBV7-8; J: TRBJ2-5; D: -; DNA: TGTGCCAGCAGGTTTCGAGCGCAAGAGACCCAGTACTTC; CDR3: CASRFRAQETQYF
size: -; V: TRBV14; J: TRBJ1-4; D: -; DNA: TGTGCCAGCAGCCCTCACAGAGCAACTAATGAAAAACTGTTTTTT; CDR3: CASSPHRATNEKLFF
size: -; V: TRBV6-6; J: TRBJ2-5; D: -; DNA: TGTGCCAGCAGTTATGCCGGAGGAGAGACCCAGTACTTC; CDR3: CASSYAGGETQYF
size: -; V: TRBV3-1/TRBV3-2; J: TRBJ1-6; D: -; DNA: TGTGCCAGTAGAGCTAGAGTTGGAGGGTCACCCTATAATTCACCCCTCCACTTT; CDR3: CASRARVGGSPYNSPLHF
size: once; V: TRBV20-1; J: TRBJ2-5; D: -; DNA: TGCAGTGCTAGCGGCCAAGAGACCCAGTACTTC; CDR3: CSASGQETQYF
size: few; V: TRBV19; J: TRBJ2-7; D: TRBD2; DNA: TGTGCCAGTAGTCTTCTAGCGGGGGGACTCTACGAGCAGTACTTC; CDR3: CASSLLAGGLYEQYF
size: -; V: TRBV28; J: TRBJ1-5; D: TRBD1; DNA: TGTGCCAGCAGTAAATATCGGACAGGGTCGGGATATAGCAATCAGCCCCAGCATTTT; CDR3: CASSKYRTGSGYSNQPQHF
size: -; V: TRBV6-1; J: TRBJ1-3; D: -; DNA: TGTGCCAGCAGTGAACCCGGACAGATCTCTGGAAACACCATATATTTT; CDR3: CASSEPGQISGNTIYF
size: few; V: TRBV5-1; J: TRBJ2-7; D: TRBD1; DNA: TGCGCCAGCAGGGTACGGACAGGGGGTGTGGAGCAGTACTTC; CDR3: CASRVRTGGVEQYF
size: few; V: TRBV3-1/TRBV3-2; J: TRBJ1-5; D: -; DNA: TGTGCCAGCAGCCTGCAGGGTGATCAGCCCCAGCATTTT; CDR3: CASSLQGDQPQHF
size: -; V: TRBV14; J: TRBJ2-1; D: -; DNA: TGTGCCAGCAGCCAAGATCAGAGGTTAGCCCAGTTCTTC; CDR3: CASSQDQRLAQFF
size: -; V: TRBV18; J: TRBJ2-7; D: TRBD2; DNA: TGTGCCAGCTCACCTACGAAGACTAGCGGGGCCTACGAGCAGTACTTC; CDR3: CASSPTKTSGAYEQYF
size: -; V: TRBV7-2; J: TRBJ1-1; D: TRBD1; DNA: TGTGCCAGCAGCTGGGTCCCGGGACAGTTTGAAGCTTTCTTT; CDR3: CASSWVPGQFEAFF